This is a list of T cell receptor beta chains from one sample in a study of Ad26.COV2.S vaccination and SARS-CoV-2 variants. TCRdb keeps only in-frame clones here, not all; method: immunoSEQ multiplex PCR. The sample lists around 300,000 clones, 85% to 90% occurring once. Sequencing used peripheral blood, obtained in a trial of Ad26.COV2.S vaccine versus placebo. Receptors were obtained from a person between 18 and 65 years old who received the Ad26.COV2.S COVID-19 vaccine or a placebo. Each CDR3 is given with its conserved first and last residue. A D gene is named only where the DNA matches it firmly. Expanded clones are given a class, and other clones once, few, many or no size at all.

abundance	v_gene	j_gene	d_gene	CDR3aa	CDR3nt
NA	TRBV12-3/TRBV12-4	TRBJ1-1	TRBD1	CASSRDRETEAFF	TGTGCCAGCAGTAGGGACAGGGAGACTGAAGCTTTCTTT
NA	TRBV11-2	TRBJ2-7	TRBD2	CASSLGTSVTYEQYF	TGTGCCAGCAGCCTCGGGACTAGCGTTACCTACGAGCAGTACTTC
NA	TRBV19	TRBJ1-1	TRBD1	CASSRPDRLEAFF	TGTGCCAGTAGTAGGCCGGACAGGCTTGAAGCTTTCTTT
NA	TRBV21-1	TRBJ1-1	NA	CASSKDGGRRAFF	TGTGCCAGCAGCAAAGATGGGGGACGGAGAGCTTTCTTT
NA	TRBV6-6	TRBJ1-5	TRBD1	CASSYSRQGEPQHF	TGTGCCAGCAGTTACTCGAGGCAGGGGGAGCCCCAGCATTTT
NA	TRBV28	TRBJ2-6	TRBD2	CASSLPLLAGGPSGANVLTF	TGTGCCAGCAGTTTACCCCTACTAGCGGGAGGGCCCTCTGGGGCCAACGTCCTGACTTTC
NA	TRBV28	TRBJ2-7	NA	CASRGLSGSSYEQYF	TGTGCCAGCAGGGGGTTGTCGGGGAGCTCCTACGAGCAGTACTTC
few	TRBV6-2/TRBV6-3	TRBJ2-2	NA	CASSYNGDTGELFF	TGTGCCAGCAGTTATAATGGGGACACCGGGGAGCTGTTTTTT
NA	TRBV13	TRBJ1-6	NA	CASSLAGSPLHF	TGTGCCAGCAGCTTAGCGGGTTCACCCCTCCACTTT
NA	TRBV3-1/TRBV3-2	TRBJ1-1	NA	CASSQDSVQGREAFF	TGTGCCAGCAGCCAAGATTCCGTGCAGGGTCGTGAAGCTTTCTTT
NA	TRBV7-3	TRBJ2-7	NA	CASSLWIKTGTAYEQYF	TGTGCCAGCAGCTTATGGATTAAAACAGGTACTGCCTACGAGCAGTACTTC
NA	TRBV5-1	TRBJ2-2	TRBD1	CASSLAGGTNTGELFF	TGCGCCAGCAGCTTGGCAGGGGGCACGAACACCGGGGAGCTGTTTTTT
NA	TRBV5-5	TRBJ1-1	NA	CASSLRQGMNTEAFF	TGTGCCAGCAGCTTGCGGCAGGGGATGAACACTGAAGCTTTCTTT
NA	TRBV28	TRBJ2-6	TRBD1	CASRQGGSGANVLTF	TGTGCCAGCAGACAGGGGGGCTCTGGGGCCAACGTCCTGACTTTC
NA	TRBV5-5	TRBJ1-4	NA	CASSLRINEKLFF	TGTGCCAGCAGCTTAAGGATAAATGAAAAACTGTTTTTT
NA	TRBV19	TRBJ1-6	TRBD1	CASSPGAGTGQNSPLHF	TGTGCCAGTAGTCCGGGGGCCGGGACAGGGCAAAATTCACCCCTCCACTTT
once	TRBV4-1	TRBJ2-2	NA	CASSQVIGSGELFF	TGCGCCAGCAGCCAAGTAATAGGATCCGGGGAGCTGTTTTTT